These 11 T cell receptor beta chains share one sample of origin, sequenced in a study of blood T cell repertoires in COVID-19. Repertoires were generated with immunoSEQ multiplex PCR, while TCRdb's copy carries only in-frame clones and drops some. The sample holds roughly 300,000 clones, around 89% seen once. The sample taken for sequencing was peripheral blood. All receptors come from a man in his late teens or twenties who had recovered from COVID-19.

This sequence joins TRBV7-9 and TRBJ2-7, with D hard to call. Trimming removed 5 bases from V and 3 bases from J, with 5 bases in between. Germline V gene sequence: CDR1 SEHNR, CDR2 FQNEAQ (reference sequence). This CDR3 contains 11 residues. This chain's CDR3 is CASSASYEQYF. CDR3 in DNA: TGTGCCAGCAGCGCTAGCTACGAGCAGTACTTC. The whole variable domain, filled in from reference TRBV7-9 and TRBJ2-7, reads DTGVSQNPRHKITKRGQNVTFRCDPISEHNRLYWYRQTLGQGPEFLTYFQNEAQLEKSRLLSDRFSAERPKGSFSTLEIQRTEQGDSAMYLCASSASYEQYFGPGTRLTVT.

The gene calls are TRBV9 and TRBJ1-2; 7 nucleotides align to TRBD1. Per the germline V gene, CDR1 is SGDLS and CDR2 is YYNGEE. This CDR3 region has 17 residues. J gave up 7 bases and V 3 bases, and 18 bases lay outside the gene matches. The CDR3 here is CASSAGTGVGASGGYTF. The CDR3 nucleotides read TGTGCCAGCAGCGCTGGAACAGGGGTCGGTGCTTCTGGTGGCTACACCTTC.

This clone was counted once. CDR3 sequence (DNA): TGTGCCAGCAGCCTTCCGGTCTCTGGAAACACCATATATTTT. It specifies CASSLPVSGNTIYF. The chain links TRBV6-5 to TRBJ1-3; no reliable D call. V gave up 6 bases and J gave up 0 bases, with 9 bases separating them. Germline values: CDR1 MNHEY, CDR2 SVGAGI. This CDR3 has 14 residues.

The V and J genes are TRBV29-1 and TRBJ2-3; 7 bases line up with TRBD2. Germline CDR1 SQVTM, CDR2 ANQGSEA. The CDR3 extends over 15 amino acids. V lost 8 bases to trimming and J lost 5 bases; unmatched junction nucleotides: 16. CDR3 bases: TGCAGCACCTGGGAACTAGCGAGGGCAGGAGATACGCAGTATTTT. Translating gives CSTWELARAGDTQYF.

This clone was counted between two and nine times. The V and J genes are TRBV29-1 and TRBJ1-2; the match to TRBD1 covers 11 bases. The CDR3 has 15 amino acids. Germline trimming cut 7 bases from V and 2 bases from J; bases unmatched to any gene: 9. Germline CDR1 SQVTM, CDR2 ANQGSEA. This CDR3 reads CSAIGQGAGNYGYTF. The CDR3 bases are TGCAGCGCTATTGGACAGGGGGCCGGGAACTATGGCTACACCTTC.

This clone showed up just once. The chain has TRBV6-1 and TRBJ2-7; TRBD2 might be the D (5 bases). Trimming stripped 1 base from V and 5 bases from J, with 15 bases between. CDR3 length: 15 residues. CDR1 and CDR2 from the germline V gene are MNHNS and SASEGT. The CDR3 nucleotides are TGTGCCAGCAGTGAAGGGACTGAGGCTAACGACGAGCAGTACTTC. This sequence encodes CASSEGTEANDEQYF.

The rearrangement uses TRBV5-5 and TRBJ2-5, with 9 bases aligning to TRBD1. Trimming removed 4 bases from V and 4 bases from J; junction bases left unmatched: 11. Germline CDR1 is SGHKS and CDR2 is YYEKEE (reference sequence). The CDR3 contains 16 residues. The chain's CDR3 is CASSPMRQGDGETQYF. In DNA form, the CDR3 reads TGTGCCAGCAGCCCAATGCGACAGGGGGACGGAGAGACCCAGTACTTC.

This chain links TRBV4-1 with TRBJ2-5; TRBD2 might be the D (6 bases). Trimming shortened V by 3 bases and J by 5 bases, and 16 bases separated the two germline ends. The germline gives CDR1 MGHRA, CDR2 YSYEKL. The CDR3 has 15 amino acids. The CDR3 sequence: CASSQLLALAETQYF. CDR3 DNA sequence: TGCGCCAGCAGCCAGCTACTAGCTTTGGCGGAGACCCAGTACTTC.

The rearrangement joins TRBV11-2 to TRBJ2-3; the match to TRBD2 covers 14 bases. V lost 5 bases, J lost 6 bases, and 4 bases stayed unmatched. Germline V CDR1 and CDR2: SGHAT, FQNNGV. CDR3 length equals 15 residues. CDR3 protein: CASSGTSGSSDTQYF. CDR3 nucleotide sequence: TGTGCCAGCAGCGGGACTAGCGGGAGTTCCGATACGCAGTATTTT.

The chain employs TRBV19 and TRBJ2-1, with 8 bases fitting TRBD2. Germline CDR1 reads LNHDA; CDR2 reads SQIVND (reference sequence). This CDR3 spans 12 amino acids. Losses at the gene ends were 9 bases for V and 2 bases for J; bases not matched to a gene: 0. CDR3 protein: CASGGAYNEQFF. DNA of the CDR3: TGTGCCAGCGGGGGGGCCTACAATGAGCAGTTCTTC. The full variable domain, with the rest looked up from reference TRBV19 and TRBJ2-1, is DGGITQSPKYLFRKEGQNVTLSCEQNLNHDAMYWYRQDPGQGLRLIYYSQIVNDFQKGDIAEGYSVSREKKESFPLTVTSAQKNPTAFYLCASGGAYNEQFFGPGTRLTVL.

This rearrangement joins TRBV4-3 to TRBJ1-2; a possible D gene is TRBD1 (6 bases). Trimming took 1 base from V and 5 from J, leaving 14 bases between them. The CDR3 consists of 15 residues. From germline, CDR1 is LGHNA and CDR2 YSLEER. The CDR3 sequence: CASSQVRTAQYGYTF. The CDR3 region has the DNA TGCGCCAGCAGCCAAGTTAGGACAGCTCAGTATGGCTACACCTTC.